The clone carrying this T cell receptor beta chain was found once. Antigen unknown. This sample stems from a study of graft-versus-host responses after intestinal transplantation. Overall study findings and caveats: Declining HvG levels early post-transplant were linked to peak circulating GvH clone levels. GvH clones appeared in recipient marrow, some first in ileum or blood. Allograft clonal ratios (graft-versus-host to host-versus-graft) were high in patients who had graft-donor T cell macrochimerism.

Assay used: immunoSEQ multiplex PCR; TCRdb lists only in-frame clones, some missing. The sample holds 20,000 or so clones; roughly 80% are singletons and the top ten take roughly 2%. Sequences were derived from PBMCs, sampled 14 days after transplant. This TCR came from a human patient who received an intestinal transplant, so some T cells may come from the graft donor.

The CDR3 nucleotides are TGCGCCAGCAGCTCAGCGAACACCGGGGAGCTGTTTTTT. Protein sequence: CASSSANTGELFF. V and J are TRBV5-1 and TRBJ2-2; D is unresolved. Looked up from germline, CDR1 is SGHRS and CDR2 is YFSETQ. The V end lost 3 bases, the J end lost 0 bases, and 3 bases lay between the germline ends. This CDR3 has 13 amino acids. The full variable domain, completed using reference TRBV5-1 and TRBJ2-2, is KAGVTQTPRYLIKTRGQQVTLSCSPISGHRSVSWYQQTPGQGLQFLFEYFSETQRNKGNFPGRFSGRQFSNSRSEMNVSTLELGDSALYLCASSSANTGELFFGEGSRLTVL.